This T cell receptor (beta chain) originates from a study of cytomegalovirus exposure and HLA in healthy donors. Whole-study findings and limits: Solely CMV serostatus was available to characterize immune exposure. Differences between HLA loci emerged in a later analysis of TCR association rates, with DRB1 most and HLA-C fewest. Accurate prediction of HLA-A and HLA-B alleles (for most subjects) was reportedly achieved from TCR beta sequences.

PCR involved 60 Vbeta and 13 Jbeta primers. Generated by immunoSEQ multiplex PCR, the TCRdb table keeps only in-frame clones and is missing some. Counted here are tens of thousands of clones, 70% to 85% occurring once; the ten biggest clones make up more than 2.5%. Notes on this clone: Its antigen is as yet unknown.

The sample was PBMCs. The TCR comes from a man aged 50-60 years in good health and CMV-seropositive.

Written as DNA, the CDR3 is TGTGCCAGCAGCCTCCCAGGACTAGGGGTTGATGAGCAGTTCTTC. This sequence encodes CASSLPGLGVDEQFF. This rearrangement joins TRBV7-3 to TRBJ2-1, with 7 bases aligning to TRBD2. In germline, CDR1 is SGHTA, CDR2 FQGTGA. The V segment lost 5 bases and the J segment 8 bases; nucleotides outside the gene matches: 12. The CDR3 extends over 15 amino acids.